What follows are 21 T cell receptor beta chains derived from one specimen sequenced in a study of T cells in women clearing cervical HPV infection. The assay was immunoSEQ multiplex PCR, and TCRdb's table has in-frame clones only and misses some. This sample's table reports approximately 31,000 clones. The sample consisted of blood buffy coat. All receptors derive from a woman aged 18 to 75 with a cervical HPV16 infection that either progressed to CIN3+ or cleared (not recorded which).

The CDR3 sequence is CASSPGLIPTQYF. The sequenced part of the CDR3 DNA is TGCGCCAGCAGCCCAGGACTCATACCCACG. This chain links TRBV4-1 with TRBJ2-3, with a tentative D call TRBD2 (5 bases). Sequencing ends 3 residues short of the CDR3 end; the germline J gene provides the rest. There are 13 residues in the CDR3. CDR1 is MGHRA and CDR2 is YSYEKL in the germline V gene.

Notes on this clone: Coverage ceases 3 residues before the CDR3 finishes, and the germline J gene fills in the end. The chain is built from TRBV18 and TRBJ2-2; 10 nucleotides agree with TRBD2. The ends lost 8 bases at V and 1 base at J; junction bases unmatched: 7. Germline V gene data show CDR1 as KGHSH and CDR2 as LQKENI. This CDR3 contains 16 residues. The covered CDR3 bases are TGTGCCAGCCTACGGACTAGCGGCCTGAACACCGGGGAG. It is translated as CASLRTSGLNTGE. The full CDR3 protein reads CASLRTSGLNTGELFF.

In the case of this clone: The read ends 3 residues early relative to the CDR3; the germline J gene fills the gap. J is TRBJ2-5 and V is TRBV20-1, with 10 bases aligning to TRBD1. The V segment lost 0 bases and the J segment 4 bases; nucleotides outside the gene matches: 8. The length of the CDR3 is 16 residues. In germline, CDR1 is DFQATT, CDR2 SNEGSKA (reference sequence). The part of the CDR3 DNA that was read is TGCAGTGCTAGAGATCTGGAGAGACAGGGGGCAGAGACC. It encodes CSARDLERQGAET. The whole CDR3 region reads CSARDLERQGAETQYF.

As concerns this clone: The sequenced fragment ends 3 residues before the CDR3 boundary, so the rest is inferred from the germline J gene. J is TRBJ2-5 and V is TRBV18; 7 bases agree with TRBD1. The CDR3 length is 13 residues. Germline CDR1 is KGHSH and CDR2 is LQKENI. Trimming cost V 4 bases and J 2 bases; bases outside gene matches: 1. The CDR3 region is CASSLGQQETQYF. The part of the CDR3 DNA that was read is TGTGCCAGCTCACTGGGACAGCAAGAGACC.

Comments on this clone: The read halts 3 residues ahead of the CDR3 end, with the missing end drawn from the germline J gene. The chain uses TRBV20-1 and TRBJ2-7, with 9 bases lining up with TRBD2. The CDR3 has 15 amino acids. J was trimmed by 5 bases and V by 5 bases; bases with no gene match: 13. Germline V gene lookup returns CDR1 DFQATT and CDR2 SNEGSKA (reference sequence). CDR3 region: CSAPVAAGGGNEQYF. The CDR3 DNA, read in part, is TGCAGTGCTCCCGTCGCGGCGGGAGGGGGAAACGAG.

With regard to this clone: Coverage ceases 3 residues before the CDR3 finishes, and the germline J gene fills in the end. The V call is TRBV4-2, the J call TRBJ2-7; TRBD2 matches at 8 bases. Germline values: CDR1 LGHNA, CDR2 YNFKEQ. The CDR3 has 16 amino acids. Losses at the gene ends were 2 bases for V and 4 bases for J; bases not matched to a gene: 10. The CDR3 here is CASSQTREVFGYEQYF. The CDR3 bases that were read are TGTGCCAGCAGCCAAACGCGGGAGGTCTTTGGATACGAG.

A note on this clone: The CDR3 extends 3 residues past the end of the read, so its final part is completed from the germline J gene. The J gene is TRBJ2-3, the V gene TRBV5-6; D assignment may be TRBD1 or TRBD2 (6 bases each). CDR1 is SGHDT, CDR2 YYEEEE, per germline. The CDR3 is 14 residues long. Trimming removed 4 bases at V and 3 bases at J, with 12 bases between. The CDR3 spells CASSTGRRTDTQYF. CDR3 DNA (partial): TGTGCCAGCAGCACAGGGAGGAGGACAGATACG.

Concerning this clone: From the germline J gene comes the end of the CDR3, since the read stops 3 residues before it. The chain recombines TRBV7-3 with TRBJ2-1; maybe TRBD1 (7 bases). There are 15 residues in the CDR3. Germline CDR1 and CDR2: SGHTA and FQGTGA. Trimming left V 4 bases short and J 4 bases short, with 14 bases between. CDR3 amino acids: CASSSVAGQYNEQFF. The covered CDR3 bases are TGTGCCAGCAGCTCAGTGGCGGGACAGTACAATGAG. Variable domain in full (rest from reference TRBV7-3 and TRBJ2-1): GAGVSQTPSNKVTEKGKYVELRCDPISGHTALYWYRQSLGQGPEFLIYFQGTGAADDSGLPNDRFFAVRPEGSVSTLKIQRTERGDSAVYLCASSSVAGQYNEQFFGPGTRLTVL.

A note on this clone: The observed sequence ends 3 residues before the CDR3 terminus, with the missing tail filled in from the germline J gene. The chain recombines TRBV20-1 with TRBJ2-3; 14 bases match TRBD2. Unmatched junction bases numbered 7, after V lost 5 bases and J lost 6 bases. The CDR3 runs to 15 residues. CDR1 and CDR2 (germline): DFQATT, SNEGSKA (reference sequence). CDR3 DNA (partial): TGCAGTGCTCCCGGGACTAGCGGGAGTTTGGATACG. As protein: CSAPGTSGSLDT. The full CDR3 reads CSAPGTSGSLDTQYF.

Points on this clone: With the read ending 3 residues before the CDR3 end, the germline J gene is used to fill in that end. V gene TRBV5-1 combines with J gene TRBJ2-2; possible D gene TRBD2, 7 bases. Per germline, CDR1 SGHRS and CDR2 YFSETQ. There are 19 residues in the CDR3. V shed 4 bases and J shed 1 base, with 23 bases lying between them. The chain's CDR3 is CASSLRQLGGPRNTGELFF. Incomplete CDR3 DNA: TGCGCCAGCAGCCTCCGGCAGTTGGGGGGGCCTCGGAACACCGGGGAG.

About this clone itself: The read ends 3 residues early relative to the CDR3; the germline J gene fills the gap. This chain links TRBV20-1 with TRBJ2-5, with 11 nucleotides matching TRBD1. J was trimmed by 2 bases and V by 5 bases; bases with no gene match: 4. The CDR3 is 14 amino acids. The germline gives CDR1 DFQATT, CDR2 SNEGSKA (reference sequence). The CDR3 bases that were read are TGCAGTGCTGGGACAGGGGGACTGCAAGAGACC. Encoded protein: CSAGTGGLQET. The full CDR3 is CSAGTGGLQETQYF.

Of note for this clone: The read terminates 3 residues ahead of where the CDR3 ends, so the germline J gene completes it. The rearrangement links TRBV6-1 to TRBJ2-7; TRBD2 is a possible D gene (6 bases). Deletions cut 2 bases from V and 0 bases from J, with 17 bases between. Germline V gene sequence: CDR1 MNHNS, CDR2 SASEGT. The CDR3 runs to 17 residues. The CDR3 DNA, read in part, is TGTGCCAGCAGTGAACGGGTAGCGGTTGAATTCTCCTACGAG. Encoded protein: CASSERVAVEFSYE. The complete CDR3 reads CASSERVAVEFSYEQYF.

Turning to this clone: The sequence runs out 3 residues before the end of the CDR3; the remainder is reconstructed from the germline J gene. V usage is TRBV20-1 and J usage is TRBJ1-2, with D perhaps TRBD1 (6 bases). V was cut by 4 bases and J by 0 bases, with 12 bases left in between. This CDR3 contains 14 residues. The germline V gene encodes CDR1 DFQATT and CDR2 SNEGSKA (reference sequence). The chain's CDR3 is CSATQGTPNYGYTF. The sequenced part of the CDR3 DNA is TGCAGTGCTACACAGGGAACCCCTAACTATGGC.

Concerning this clone itself: The sequenced fragment ends 3 residues before the CDR3 boundary, so the rest is inferred from the germline J gene. The V gene is TRBV10-1, the J gene TRBJ2-1; 14 nucleotides align to TRBD2. The CDR3 contains 17 residues. Trimming at V came to 9 bases and at J to 0 bases, leaving 7 bases not matched to a gene. Looked up from germline, CDR1 is WNHNN and CDR2 is SYGVQD (reference sequence). The CDR3 reads CARGTSGGVRSYNEQFF. CDR3 DNA, as far as it was read: TGCGCCAGAGGGACTAGCGGGGGTGTGCGCTCCTACAATGAG.

A note on this clone: The CDR3 goes on 3 residues after the read ends, and that part is filled in from the germline J gene. V is TRBV7-6 and J is TRBJ2-1, with 11 bases lining up with TRBD1. V lost 3 bases and J lost 7; bases outside the gene matches: 5. CDR1 and CDR2 from the germline V gene are SGHVS and FNYEAQ. CDR3 length: 15 residues. The DNA read from the CDR3 is TGTGCCAGCAGCTTTCCCGGGACAGGGGGAAATGAG. Translation: CASSFPGTGGNE. The whole CDR3 sequence reads CASSFPGTGGNEQFF.

Concerning this clone itself: The read terminates 3 residues before the CDR3 end, so the remaining end is supplied by the germline J gene. The J gene is TRBJ2-3, the V gene TRBV30; 9 bases are a match to TRBD2. The germline gives CDR1 GTSNPN, CDR2 SVGIG (reference sequence). With V trimmed by 3 bases and J by 5 bases, 12 bases remained unmatched. This CDR3 is built from 16 residues. The CDR3 bases that were read are TGTGCCTGGAGAGGGCCTAGCGGGGTCATAGGAGATACG. As protein: CAWRGPSGVIGDT. The full CDR3 protein reads CAWRGPSGVIGDTQYF.

Turning to this clone: The missing CDR3 end, 3 residues past where the read stops, is filled in from the germline J gene. The rearrangement uses TRBV20-1 and TRBJ2-7, with 7 bases identical to TRBD1. CDR3 length: 13 amino acids. After removal of 6 bases from V and 3 bases from J, the junction contained 8 bases not matched to a gene. Germline lookup yields CDR1 DFQATT and CDR2 SNEGSKA (reference sequence). This CDR3 reads CSAVEGGNYEQYF. Incomplete CDR3 DNA: TGCAGTGCAGTCGAAGGGGGCAACTACGAG.

Remarks on this clone: The missing CDR3 end, 3 residues past where the read stops, is filled in from the germline J gene. The V call is TRBV20-1, the J call TRBJ2-3; 12 nucleotides line up with TRBD2. This CDR3 is built from 15 residues. Germline V gives CDR1 DFQATT, CDR2 SNEGSKA (reference sequence). J was trimmed by 4 bases and V by 5 bases; bases with no gene match: 7. The CDR3 bases that were read are TGCAGTGCTTCCGTCCGACTAGCGGGGGCAGATACG. It yields the protein CSASVRLAGADT. The entire CDR3 protein is CSASVRLAGADTQYF.

The CDR3 sequence is CASNHGPQRTLHF. The covered CDR3 bases are TGTGCCAGCAACCATGGCCCGCAGCGGACC. This chain uses TRBV6-2 or TRBV6-3 with TRBJ1-6; D is ambiguous. The read falls 3 residues short of the CDR3 end, and the missing part is taken from the germline J gene. The CDR3 runs to 13 residues. Looked up from germline, CDR1 is MNHEY and CDR2 is SVGEGT.

Comment on this clone: The CDR3 end lies 3 residues beyond the end of the read and is filled in from the germline J gene. The chain combines TRBV29-1 with TRBJ2-1; 11 bases line up with TRBD1. This CDR3 is built from 13 residues. The germline V gene encodes CDR1 SQVTM and CDR2 ANQGSEA. The V segment lost 5 bases and the J segment 9 bases; nucleotides outside the gene matches: 6. The CDR3 loop is CSVLGQGAREQFF. The CDR3 DNA, read in part, is TGCAGCGTTCTAGGACAGGGGGCGCGTGAG.

As to this clone: Coverage ceases 3 residues before the CDR3 finishes, and the germline J gene fills in the end. The chain has TRBV5-4 and TRBJ1-2; a possible D gene is TRBD1 (6 bases). V lost 1 base to trimming and J lost 4 bases, with 8 bases between them. This CDR3 has 13 residues. CDR1 is SGHNT and CDR2 is YYREEE in the germline V gene (reference sequence). The covered CDR3 bases are TGTGCCAGCAGCTTGCTGGACAGCTATGGC. It codes for CASSLLDSYG. The whole CDR3 sequence is CASSLLDSYGYTF.